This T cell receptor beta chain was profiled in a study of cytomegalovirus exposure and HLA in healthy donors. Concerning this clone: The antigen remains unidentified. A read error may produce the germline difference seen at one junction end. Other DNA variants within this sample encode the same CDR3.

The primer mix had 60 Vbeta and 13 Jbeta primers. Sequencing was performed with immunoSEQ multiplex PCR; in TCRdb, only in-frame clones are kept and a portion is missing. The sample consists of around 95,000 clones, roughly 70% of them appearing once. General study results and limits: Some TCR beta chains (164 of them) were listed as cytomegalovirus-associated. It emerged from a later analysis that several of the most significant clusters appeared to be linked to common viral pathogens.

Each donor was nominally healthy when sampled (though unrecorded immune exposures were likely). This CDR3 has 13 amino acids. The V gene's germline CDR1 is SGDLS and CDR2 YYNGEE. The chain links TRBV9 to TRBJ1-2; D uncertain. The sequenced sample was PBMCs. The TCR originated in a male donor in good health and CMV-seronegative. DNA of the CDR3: TGTGCTAGCAGCGTAGATGAGTCATCCGGCTACACCTTC. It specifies CASSVDESSGYTF.